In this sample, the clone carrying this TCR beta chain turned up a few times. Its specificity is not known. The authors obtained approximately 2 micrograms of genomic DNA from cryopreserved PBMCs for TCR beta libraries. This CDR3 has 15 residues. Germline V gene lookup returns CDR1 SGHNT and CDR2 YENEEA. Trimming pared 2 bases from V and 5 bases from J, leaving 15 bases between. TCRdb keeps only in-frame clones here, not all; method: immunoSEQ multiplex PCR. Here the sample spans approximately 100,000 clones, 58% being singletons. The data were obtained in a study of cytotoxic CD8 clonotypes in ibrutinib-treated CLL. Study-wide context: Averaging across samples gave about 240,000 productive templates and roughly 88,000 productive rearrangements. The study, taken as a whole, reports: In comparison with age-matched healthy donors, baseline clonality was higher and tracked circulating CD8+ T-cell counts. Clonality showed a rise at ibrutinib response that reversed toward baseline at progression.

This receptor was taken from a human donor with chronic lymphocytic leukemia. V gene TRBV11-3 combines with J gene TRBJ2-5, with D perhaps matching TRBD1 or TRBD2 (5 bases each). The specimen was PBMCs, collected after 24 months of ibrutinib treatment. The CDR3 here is CASSLFQGVEETQYF. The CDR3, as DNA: TGTGCCAGCAGCTTATTCCAGGGAGTAGAGGAGACCCAGTACTTC.